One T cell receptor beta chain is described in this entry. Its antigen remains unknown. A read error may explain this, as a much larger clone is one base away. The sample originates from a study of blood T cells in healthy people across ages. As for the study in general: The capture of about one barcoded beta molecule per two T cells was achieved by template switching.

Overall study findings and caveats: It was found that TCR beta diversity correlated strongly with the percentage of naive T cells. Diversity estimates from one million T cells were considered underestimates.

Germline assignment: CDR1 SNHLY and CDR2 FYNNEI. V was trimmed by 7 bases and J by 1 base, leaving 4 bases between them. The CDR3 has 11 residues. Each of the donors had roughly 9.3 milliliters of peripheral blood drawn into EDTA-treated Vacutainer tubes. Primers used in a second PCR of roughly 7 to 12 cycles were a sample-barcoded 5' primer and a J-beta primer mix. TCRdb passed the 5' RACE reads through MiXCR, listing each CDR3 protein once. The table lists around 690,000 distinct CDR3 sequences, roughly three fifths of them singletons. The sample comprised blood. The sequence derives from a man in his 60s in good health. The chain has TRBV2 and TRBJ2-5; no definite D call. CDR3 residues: CASITQETQYF. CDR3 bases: TGTGCCAGCATCACCCAAGAGACCCAGTACTTC. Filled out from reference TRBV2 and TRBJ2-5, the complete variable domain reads EPEVTQTPSHQVTQMGQEVILRCVPISNHLYFYWYRQILGQKVEFLVSFYNNEISEKSEIFDDQFSVERPDGSNFTLKIRSTKLEDSAMYFCASITQETQYFGPGTRLLVL.